This T cell receptor beta chain was recorded in a study of radiation and T cells in renal cell carcinoma. Comments on this clone: What it binds is unknown.

Whole-study findings and limits: Without pretreatment biopsies, baseline tumor clonotype presence was undetermined.

Germline values: CDR1 SNHLY, CDR2 FYNNEI. The CDR3 is made up of 14 amino acids. Trimming pared 10 bases from V and 3 bases from J, leaving 15 bases between. Profiling relied on immunoSEQ multiplex PCR, and the TCRdb table lists in-frame clones only, not all of them. The sample consists of about 78,000 clones, about nine tenths of them appearing once. Indicated time point: blood 4 weeks post-SBRT, at nephrectomy. The treatment was: 15 Gy SBRT to primary tumor, nephrectomy 4 weeks later. Nephrectomy followed 15 Gy stereotactic body radiation by 4 weeks. Serial blood draws occurred at baseline and 2 and 4 weeks post-SBRT.

The source is a woman in her sixties or seventies with renal cell carcinoma. This specimen consisted of blood, obtained from a patient whose treatment included radiotherapy and nephrectomy. V is TRBV2 and J is TRBJ1-4; TRBD1 is a possible D gene (5 bases). The CDR3 protein is CATRQQLPNEKLFF. CDR3 coding DNA: TGTGCCACCCGACAGCAACTCCCTAATGAAAAACTGTTTTTT.